This TCR beta chain emerged from a study of long-term antiretroviral therapy in people with HIV. Study results and caveats: In samples taken after ART, diversity increased but remained below transplant donor control levels. The study lacked data on ART adherence, viral resistance or therapy changes.

The samples, holding roughly 0.9-11 million cryopreserved PBMC, were thawed before DNA extraction was carried out. CDR1 MNHEY and CDR2 SVGAGI come from the germline V gene. Trimming removed 7 bases from V and 10 bases from J, with 18 bases in between. The CDR3 is 13 amino acids. At survey level, the immunoSEQ assay was run in its v3.0 version. The method was immunoSEQ multiplex PCR; TCRdb's version includes in-frame clones alone and lacks a portion of them. The sample comprises about 28,000 clones, more than 75% of which are singletons, and about 0.93% rests with the top ten. Note on this clone: Its antigen is unidentified.

This sequence joins TRBV6-5 and TRBJ2-3, with a possible D match to TRBD2 (6 bases). The source was unsorted PBMCs, collected 2 years after starting antiretroviral therapy. The receptor's source is a man between 50 and 59 years old with HIV. CDR3 residues: CASTPGGFSPQYF. CDR3 DNA sequence: TGTGCCAGCACCCCCGGGGGTTTCAGTCCGCAGTATTTT.